Following are 21 T cell receptor beta chains from one sample sequenced in a study of molecular identifiers for immune sequencing clone quantification. MiXCR was run by TCRdb on the PCR reads, yielding one entry per CDR3 protein. Of more than 95,000 distinct CDR3 sequences listed, roughly a quarter were seen once; the top ten hold roughly 1%. Sequenced sample: naive CD8+ T cells from blood, with Jurkat cell RNA spiked in. Subset indicated: FACS-sorted CD8+CD4-CCR7+CD45RA+ naive T cells. Source of these receptors: a human donor in good health. Some libraries in this study had Jurkat cell RNA spiked in.

For this clonotype: This may be a read error, as it is one base from a much larger clone. The conserved final phenylalanine or tryptophan is absent from the CDR3, which likely points to a read error. V gene TRBV12-3 or TRBV12-4 combines with J gene TRBJ2-5; D may be TRBD1 (6 bases). The CDR3 spans 14 residues. Trimming took off 5 bases at V and 4 bases at J, with 14 bases between the two ends. As DNA, the CDR3 is TGTGCCAGCAGTCAACAGGGTCCCCCAGAGACCCAGTACTCC. Translating gives CASSQQGPPETQYS.

The genes are TRBV19 and TRBJ1-5, with D unclear. The CDR3 runs 13 residues. CDR1 is LNHDA and CDR2 is SQIVND in the germline V gene (reference sequence). V dropped 3 bases and J dropped 6 bases, with 9 bases sitting between them. The CDR3 is CASSMWGFQPQHF. In DNA, the CDR3 is TGTGCCAGTAGTATGTGGGGATTTCAGCCCCAGCATTTT.

This clonotype has at least ten counts. This CDR3 is CASSYQAGPIYEQYF. DNA for the CDR3: TGTGCCAGCAGTTACCAGGCGGGACCGATCTACGAGCAGTACTTC. V usage is TRBV6-5 and J usage is TRBJ2-7, with a tentative D call TRBD2 (6 bases). V was pared by 2 bases and J by 3 bases, with 14 bases between. CDR3 length equals 15 residues. CDR1 and CDR2 (germline): MNHEY, SVGAGI.

This clonotype was seen at least ten times. The chain recombines TRBV27 with TRBJ2-5, with 8 bases lining up with TRBD2. The CDR3 is 15 residues long. V trimming: 3 bases; J trimming: 4 bases; junction bases outside the gene matches: 7. Germline V gene data show CDR1 as MNHEY and CDR2 as SMNVEV (reference sequence). CDR3 residues: CASSFAPGLAETQYF. DNA of the CDR3: TGTGCCAGCAGTTTTGCCCCCGGACTAGCAGAGACCCAGTACTTC.

Written as DNA, the CDR3 is TGTGCCAGCAGTTTGGGACAGGGTTTCTCCTACGAGCAGTACTTC. Translating gives CASSLGQGFSYEQYF. The J gene is TRBJ2-7, the V gene TRBV27, with 9 nucleotides matching TRBD1. J lost 0 bases, V lost 3 bases, and 3 bases had no gene match. Germline values: CDR1 MNHEY, CDR2 SMNVEV (reference sequence). CDR3 length: 15 residues.

There are many counts of this clonotype. The J gene is TRBJ2-3, the V gene TRBV4-1, with 7 nucleotides matching TRBD2. Per germline, CDR1 MGHRA and CDR2 YSYEKL. CDR3 length: 17 amino acids. Trimming cost V 4 bases and J 2 bases; bases outside gene matches: 12. CDR3 bases: TGCGCCAGCAGCCTCCTAATAGCGGGCGGACCCACAGATACGCAGTATTTT. Amino acids: CASSLLIAGGPTDTQYF.

This clonotype was detected many times. The chain couples TRBV7-2 to TRBJ1-1; 9 nucleotides align to TRBD1. This CDR3 spans 15 amino acids. V dropped 3 bases and J dropped 5; count of bases not matched to a gene: 7. The germline gives CDR1 SGHTA, CDR2 FQGNSA. CDR3 nucleotide sequence: TGTGCCAGCAGCTTTTCTACAGGGGGCGCGACTGAAGCTTTCTTT. It codes for CASSFSTGGATEAFF.

This clonotype appeared many times. CDR3: CASSFHQNTEAFF. The CDR3 DNA reads as TGCGCCAGCAGCTTCCACCAGAACACTGAAGCTTTCTTT. The chain has TRBV4-1 and TRBJ1-1; the D is unclear. The V gene lost 5 bases and the J gene lost 1 base, with 8 bases spanning the gap. Germline V CDR1 and CDR2: MGHRA, YSYEKL. There are 13 residues in the CDR3.

With respect to this clonotype: A much bigger clone sits one base away, suggesting this may be a read error. The chain carries TRBV29-1 and TRBJ2-1, with D uncertain. The length of the CDR3 is 12 residues. The V gene's germline CDR1 is SQVTM and CDR2 ANQGSEA. CDR3 nucleotides: TGCAGCGTTGAAGTCTTTTCTGATGAGCGGTTCTTC. Protein product: CSVEVFSDERFF.

This clonotype was seen a few times. A read error may be the cause here, since a much bigger clone is one base away. The genes are TRBV7-2 and TRBJ2-5; TRBD2 matches 9 bases. The CDR3 extends over 16 amino acids. Germline assignment: CDR1 SGHTA and CDR2 FQGNSA. V lost 5 bases and J lost 9; bases outside the gene matches: 16. DNA of the CDR3: TGTGCCAGCAGCCGTAGACTAGCGGAGACCAGGGAGCCCCAGTACTTC. Translation: CASSRRLAETREPQYF.

This clonotype was counted ten times or more. CDR3 residues: CASRLVDRYYEQYF. As DNA, the CDR3 is TGTGCCAGCCGCTTGGTGGACAGATACTACGAGCAGTACTTC. The chain joins TRBV27 to TRBJ2-7; D may be TRBD1 (6 bases). The CDR3 has 14 residues. Trimming shortened V by 8 bases and J by 3 bases, and 17 bases separated the two germline ends. CDR1 MNHEY and CDR2 SMNVEV come from the germline V gene (reference sequence).

In this sample, this clonotype turned up many times. The chain has TRBV4-3 and TRBJ2-7; the match to TRBD2 covers 9 bases. The germline gives CDR1 LGHNA, CDR2 YSLEER. Trimming at V came to 5 bases and at J to 0 bases, leaving 2 bases not matched to a gene. The CDR3 has 14 residues. CDR3 residues: CASSATSGSYEQYF. CDR3 in DNA: TGCGCCAGCAGCGCGACTAGCGGCTCCTACGAGCAGTACTTC.

This clonotype showed up just a few times. V and J are TRBV4-1 and TRBJ2-7; D call uncertain. Germline loops: CDR1 MGHRA, CDR2 YSYEKL. Deletions cut 1 base from V and 0 bases from J, with 13 bases between. This CDR3 is 16 amino acids long. CDR3 sequence (DNA): TGCGCCAGCAGCCAAGGGTGGACGCCTTACTCCTACGAGCAGTACTTC. Amino acid sequence: CASSQGWTPYSYEQYF.

In this sample, this clonotype turned up many times. This chain links TRBV6-2 or TRBV6-3 with TRBJ2-2, with 9 positions matching TRBD1. The CDR3 has 18 amino acids. In germline, CDR1 is MNHEY, CDR2 SVGEGT. V trimming: 0 bases; J trimming: 5 bases; junction bases outside the gene matches: 10. The CDR3 region is CASSYSRWGQGFTGELFF. The DNA of the CDR3 is TGTGCCAGCAGTTACTCGAGATGGGGACAGGGATTTACCGGGGAGCTGTTTTTT.

This clonotype was recorded a few times. The chain couples TRBV19 to TRBJ2-3, with 8 bases aligning to TRBD2. CDR1 is LNHDA, CDR2 SQIVND, per germline (reference sequence). Trimming removed 10 bases from V and 4 bases from J; junction bases left unmatched: 10. The CDR3 has 14 residues. CDR3 DNA sequence: TGTGCCACCCGACCCTTCGGGGGGGCAGATACGCAGTATTTT. Its translation: CATRPFGGADTQYF. The full variable domain, rest sourced from reference TRBV19 and TRBJ2-3, is DGGITQSPKYLFRKEGQNVTLSCEQNLNHDAMYWYRQDPGQGLRLIYYSQIVNDFQKGDIAEGYSVSREKKESFPLTVTSAQKNPTAFYLCATRPFGGADTQYFGPGTRLTVL.

This clonotype was observed many times. This chain uses TRBV28 with TRBJ2-3; D unresolved. The CDR3 is 16 amino acids. Germline V gene data show CDR1 as MDHEN and CDR2 as SYDVKM. Trimming took off 5 bases at V and 0 bases at J, with 15 bases between the two ends. CDR3 in amino acids: CASSPVGPLSTDTQYF. CDR3 sequence (DNA): TGTGCCAGCAGTCCCGTAGGCCCCCTGAGCACAGATACGCAGTATTTT.

This clonotype was recorded once. One base away lies a much larger clone, so this may be a sequencing read error. V gene TRBV29-1 combines with J gene TRBJ1-1; TRBD1 matches at 7 bases. The length of the CDR3 is 13 residues. Per the germline V gene, CDR1 is SQVTM and CDR2 is ANQGSEA. The J segment lost 6 bases and the V segment lost 7 bases, leaving 11 bases of the junction unmatched. CDR3 in amino acids: CSARQGSYPEAFF. CDR3 DNA: TGCAGCGCTCGACAGGGCTCGTACCCTGAAGCTTTCTTT.

This clonotype has only a few counts. V is TRBV6-2 or TRBV6-3 and J is TRBJ1-2; D is unclear. V lost 2 bases to trimming and J lost 6 bases, with 7 bases between them. Per the germline V gene, CDR1 is MNHEY and CDR2 is SVGEGT. The CDR3 length is 12 residues. CDR3 sequence reads: CASSYPVDGYTF. Here the CDR3 DNA reads TGTGCCAGCAGTTACCCAGTTGATGGCTACACCTTC.

This clonotype has at least ten counts. The rearrangement joins TRBV20-1 to TRBJ2-1, with TRBD2 matching over 7 bases. The V and J ends lost 3 bases and 9 bases, in that order; junction bases with no gene match: 11. Germline values: CDR1 DFQATT, CDR2 SNEGSKA (reference sequence). This CDR3 has 14 residues. This CDR3 is CSARGSGVGGEQFF. For the CDR3, the DNA is TGCAGTGCTAGGGGGAGCGGGGTTGGGGGTGAGCAGTTCTTC.

This clonotype was recorded many times. V gene TRBV6-5 combines with J gene TRBJ2-7; D possibly corresponds to TRBD2 (6 bases). Between the trimmed V and J ends, which lost 2 bases and 2 bases, there was a span of 13 bases. The V gene's germline CDR1 is MNHEY and CDR2 SVGAGI. This CDR3 contains 15 residues. The CDR3 spells CASSYGGTGTYEQYF. The DNA of the CDR3 is TGTGCCAGCAGTTACGGGGGGACTGGAACCTACGAGCAGTACTTC.

This clonotype was found once. The chain carries TRBV6-1 and TRBJ2-1; D is uncertain. Per germline, CDR1 MNHNS and CDR2 SASEGT. Trimming took 2 bases from V and 0 from J, leaving 11 bases between them. The length of the CDR3 is 16 residues. CDR3 sequence: CASSESWFNSYNEQFF. The CDR3 nucleotides read TGTGCCAGCAGTGAATCGTGGTTTAACTCCTACAATGAGCAGTTCTTC.